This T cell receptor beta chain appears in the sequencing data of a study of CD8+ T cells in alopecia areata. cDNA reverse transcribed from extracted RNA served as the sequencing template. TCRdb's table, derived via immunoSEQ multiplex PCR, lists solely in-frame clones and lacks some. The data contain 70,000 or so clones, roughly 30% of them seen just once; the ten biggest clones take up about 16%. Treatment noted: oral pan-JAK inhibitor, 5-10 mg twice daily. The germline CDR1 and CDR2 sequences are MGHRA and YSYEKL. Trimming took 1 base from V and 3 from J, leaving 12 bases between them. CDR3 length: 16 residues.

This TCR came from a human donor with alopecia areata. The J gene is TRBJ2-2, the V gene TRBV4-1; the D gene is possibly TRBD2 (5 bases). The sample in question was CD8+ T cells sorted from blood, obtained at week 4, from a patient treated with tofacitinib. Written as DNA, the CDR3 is TGCGCCAGCAGCCAAGGTCGCGGCGGGCACACCGGGGAGCTGTTTTTT. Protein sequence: CASSQGRGGHTGELFF.